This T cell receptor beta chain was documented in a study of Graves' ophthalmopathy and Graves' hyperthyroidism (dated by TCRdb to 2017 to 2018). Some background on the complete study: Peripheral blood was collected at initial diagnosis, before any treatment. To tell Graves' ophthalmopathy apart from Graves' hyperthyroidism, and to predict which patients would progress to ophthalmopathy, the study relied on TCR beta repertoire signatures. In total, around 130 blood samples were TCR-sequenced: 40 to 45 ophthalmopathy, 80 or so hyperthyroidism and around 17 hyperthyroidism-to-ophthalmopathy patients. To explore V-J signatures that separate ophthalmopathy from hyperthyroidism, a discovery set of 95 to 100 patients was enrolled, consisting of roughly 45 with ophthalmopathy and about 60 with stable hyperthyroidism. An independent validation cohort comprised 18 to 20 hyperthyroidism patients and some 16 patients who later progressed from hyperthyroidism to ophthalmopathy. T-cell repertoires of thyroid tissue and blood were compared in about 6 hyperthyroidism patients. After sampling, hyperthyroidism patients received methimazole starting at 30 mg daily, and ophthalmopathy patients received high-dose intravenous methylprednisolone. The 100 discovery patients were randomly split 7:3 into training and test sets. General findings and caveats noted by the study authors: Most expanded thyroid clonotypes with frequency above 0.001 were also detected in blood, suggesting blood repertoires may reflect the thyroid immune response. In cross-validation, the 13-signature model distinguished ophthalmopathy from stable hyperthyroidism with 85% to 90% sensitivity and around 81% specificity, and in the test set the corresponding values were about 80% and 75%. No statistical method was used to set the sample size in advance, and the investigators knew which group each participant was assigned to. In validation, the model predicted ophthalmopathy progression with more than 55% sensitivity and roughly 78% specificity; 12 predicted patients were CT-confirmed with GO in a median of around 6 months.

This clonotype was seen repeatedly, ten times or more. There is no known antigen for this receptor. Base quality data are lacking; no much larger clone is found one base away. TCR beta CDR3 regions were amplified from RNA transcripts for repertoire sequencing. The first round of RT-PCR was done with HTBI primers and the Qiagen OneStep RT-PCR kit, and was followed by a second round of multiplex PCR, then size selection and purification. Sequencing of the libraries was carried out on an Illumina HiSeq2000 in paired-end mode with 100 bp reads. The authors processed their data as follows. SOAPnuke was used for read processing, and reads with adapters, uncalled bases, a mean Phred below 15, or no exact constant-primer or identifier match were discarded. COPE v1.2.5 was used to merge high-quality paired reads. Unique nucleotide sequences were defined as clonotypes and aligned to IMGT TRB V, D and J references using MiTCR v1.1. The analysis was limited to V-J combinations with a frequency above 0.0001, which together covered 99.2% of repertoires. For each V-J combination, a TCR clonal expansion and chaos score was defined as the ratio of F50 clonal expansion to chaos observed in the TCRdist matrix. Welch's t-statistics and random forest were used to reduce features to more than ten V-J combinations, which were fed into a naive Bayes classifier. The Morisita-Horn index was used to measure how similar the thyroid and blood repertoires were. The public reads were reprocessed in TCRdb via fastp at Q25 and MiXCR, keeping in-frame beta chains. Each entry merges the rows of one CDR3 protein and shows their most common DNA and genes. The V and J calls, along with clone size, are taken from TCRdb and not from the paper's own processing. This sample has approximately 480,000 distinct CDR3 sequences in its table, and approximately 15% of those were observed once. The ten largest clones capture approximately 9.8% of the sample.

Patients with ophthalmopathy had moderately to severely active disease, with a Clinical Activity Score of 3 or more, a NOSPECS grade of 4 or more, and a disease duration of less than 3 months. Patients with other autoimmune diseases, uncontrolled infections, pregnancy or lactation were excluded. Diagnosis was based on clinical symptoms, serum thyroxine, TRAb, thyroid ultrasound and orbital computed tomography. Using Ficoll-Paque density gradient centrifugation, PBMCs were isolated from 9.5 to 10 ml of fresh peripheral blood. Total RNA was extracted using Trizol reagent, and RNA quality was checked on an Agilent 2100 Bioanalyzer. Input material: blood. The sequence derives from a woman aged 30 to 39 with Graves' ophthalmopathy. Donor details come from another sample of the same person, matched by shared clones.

The bases are TGTGCCAGCCTAGGTCCGTACGAGCAGTACTTC. This yields the protein CASLGPYEQYF. The chain joins TRBV6-1 to TRBJ2-7; no D segment can be confidently identified. Sequences MNHNS (CDR1) and SASEGT (CDR2) are obtained from the germline V gene. The trim is 8 bases for V and 4 bases for J, with a gap of 9 bases between the germline ends. Taken from cysteine to phenylalanine, the CDR3 has 11 residues. Kept here is only the CDR3 DNA, which spans 33 bases and is read in frame from base 1.